The rows below give T cell receptor beta chains drawn from one sample of a study of cytomegalovirus exposure and HLA in healthy donors. Using immunoSEQ multiplex PCR, the repertoire was profiled, and TCRdb retains in-frame clones only, with some absent. The sample has 260,000 or so clones; about nine tenths are singletons. The source material was PBMCs. The receptors were gathered from a woman in her 30s in good health and CMV-seronegative. Each CDR3 is given without its conserved first and last residue.

V gene,CDR3 length,J gene,CDR3 protein
TRBV19,11,TRBJ2-1,ASSAWGTQVQF
TRBV5-6,12,TRBJ1-3,ASSFPGAGNTIY
TRBV29-1,8,TRBJ2-7,RSRRGEQY
TRBV27,14,TRBJ1-2,ASTPRQATNLYGYT
TRBV19,17,TRBJ1-5,ASSMRVAGKSGILLTQH
TRBV19,14,TRBJ1-5,ASSMNRAQSNQPQH
TRBV5-4,11,TRBJ2-5,ASSPELGETQY
TRBV7-3,14,TRBJ1-2,ASSLLYPHTGNGYT
TRBV5-6,14,TRBJ2-2,ASRWWGSGNTGELF
TRBV10-2,10,TRBJ2-3,ASSPGGDTQY
TRBV6-5,12,TRBJ1-5,ASSSGTGSQPQH
TRBV7-8,14,TRBJ1-1,ASSIAGMGSGTEAF
TRBV4-3,15,TRBJ2-4,ASSHRIGVLAKNIQY
TRBV5-1,14,TRBJ1-2,ASSDPGQGMNYGYT
TRBV2,12,TRBJ2-1,ASIRLGFSNEQF
TRBV27,10,TRBJ1-5,ASSSLDQPQH
TRBV9,19,TRBJ2-3,ASSVADGLGLAASSTDTQY
TRBV4-3,14,TRBJ2-7,ASSQGFAGISYEQY
TRBV7-2,11,TRBJ2-1,ASSPAGYNEQF
TRBV18,10,TRBJ2-5,ASSKQRETQY
TRBV7-2,15,TRBJ2-5,ASSLLALNTKYETQY
TRBV11-1,13,TRBJ2-7,ASSPTGGLPYEQY
TRBV6-1,13,TRBJ2-1,ASSEVGGRVDEQF
TRBV27,14,TRBJ2-5,ASSFQLGGRQETQY
TRBV21-1,16,TRBJ2-3,ASLTALLAGGIIDTQY
TRBV6-5,13,TRBJ2-7,ASSSTGGGPYEQY
TRBV11-2,13,TRBJ2-1,ASSLGWSSYNEQF
TRBV27,12,TRBJ2-7,ASASGTGGNEQY
TRBV28,14,TRBJ2-3,ASSTLAGGGTDTQY
TRBV13,15,TRBJ1-3,ASSSSDDRSSGNTIY
TRBV4-3,11,TRBJ1-5,ASSGGSNQPQH
TRBV28,13,TRBJ1-5,ASGYRGYSNQPQH
TRBV11-3,11,TRBJ1-2,ASSEQGGYGYT
TRBV19,11,TRBJ2-7,ASSIADTYEQY
TRBV29-1,13,TRBJ2-3,SVEQEEGATDTQY
TRBV30,13,TRBJ1-1,AWTKRGGSGTEAF
TRBV9,13,TRBJ2-7,ASSLGAGEGYEQY
TRBV2,12,TRBJ2-3,ASAARMVTDTQY
TRBV7-2,13,TRBJ2-1,ASSLRTDSYNEQF
TRBV27,13,TRBJ2-1,ASSFSGRVDNEQF
TRBV5-1,18,TRBJ2-7,ASSSLAFGGTTGTVYEQY
TRBV10-1,10,TRBJ2-7,ASEQDSYEQY
TRBV25-1,15,TRBJ2-5,ASSLRTSGRVGETQY
TRBV27,18,TRBJ1-5,ASSLSSPFRTGGSNQPQH
TRBV2,13,TRBJ1-1,ASSDPQTRGREAF
TRBV23-1,10,TRBJ2-1,ASSQGRTGLF
TRBV28,13,TRBJ2-1,ASSAQGGPLEEQF
TRBV9,14,TRBJ2-1,ASSVVAGGGNNEQF
TRBV29-1,12,TRBJ2-1,SAVQPGLVNEQF
TRBV6-6,13,TRBJ1-2,ASTPLGQGPYGYT
TRBV27,9,TRBJ2-1,ASSSTSEQF
TRBV11-3,14,TRBJ2-3,ASSLVGQGVTDTQY